The rows below give T cell receptor beta chains drawn from one sample of a study of T cells in Graves' hyperthyroidism and ophthalmopathy. TCRdb re-called the multiplex PCR reads with MiXCR, one entry per CDR3 protein. Of about 620,000 distinct CDR3 sequences in the sample, 15% to 20% were seen once. Sample: blood. The source is a woman aged 25 to 39 with Graves' hyperthyroidism. Both conserved end residues are part of each CDR3. A D gene is named only where the DNA matches it firmly. Clone size appears in some rows only: once, few, many, or a class for an expanded clone.

V: TRBV5-1
J: TRBJ1-2
D: TRBD1
size: few
CDR3: CASAIQGVAGYTF
DNA: TGCGCCAGCGCTATCCAGGGGGTAGCTGGCTACACCTTC

V: TRBV25-1
J: TRBJ2-6
D: -
size: -
CDR3: CASSGTDSGANVLTF
DNA: TGTGCCAGCAGTGGCACAGACTCTGGGGCCAACGTCCTGACTTTC

V: TRBV7-2
J: TRBJ2-1
D: TRBD2
size: many
CDR3: CASSLGGTPNEQFF
DNA: TGTGCCAGCAGCTTGGGAGGGACTCCAAATGAGCAGTTCTTC

V: TRBV20-1
J: TRBJ2-1
D: -
size: -
CDR3: CSARGVKTYNEQFF
DNA: TGCAGTGCTAGAGGGGTAAAGACCTACAATGAGCAGTTCTTC

V: TRBV6-1
J: TRBJ2-5
D: -
size: many
CDR3: CASHAGTPQETQYF
DNA: TGTGCCAGCCACGCCGGGACACCACAAGAGACCCAGTACTTC

V: TRBV20-1
J: TRBJ1-5
D: -
size: few
CDR3: CSARYTPDQPQHF
DNA: TGCAGTGCCCGGTATACTCCAGATCAGCCCCAGCATTTT

V: TRBV2
J: TRBJ2-7
D: -
size: -
CDR3: CASSDLGREGDYEQYF
DNA: TGTGCCAGCAGTGATCTGGGCAGGGAAGGGGATTACGAGCAGTACTTC

V: TRBV19
J: TRBJ1-1
D: -
size: few
CDR3: CASSGPRTEAFF
DNA: TGTGCCAGTAGTGGACCTCGCACTGAAGCTTTCTTT

V: TRBV7-9
J: TRBJ1-2
D: -
size: -
CDR3: CASSLLYNYGYTF
DNA: TGTGCCAGCAGCTTACTATACAACTATGGCTACACCTTC

V: TRBV2
J: TRBJ2-5
D: -
size: many
CDR3: CASMESVNTETQYF
DNA: TGTGCCAGCATGGAGAGTGTTAACACAGAGACCCAGTACTTC

V: TRBV11-2
J: TRBJ2-1
D: -
size: many
CDR3: CASSLDGRENNEQFF
DNA: TGTGCCAGCAGCTTAGACGGCAGGGAAAACAATGAGCAGTTCTTC

V: TRBV29-1
J: TRBJ1-1
D: TRBD1
size: few
CDR3: CADRVHTEAFF
DNA: TGTGCTGACAGGGTACACACTGAAGCTTTCTTT

V: TRBV30
J: TRBJ1-4
D: -
size: many
CDR3: CAWSRGGPEKLFF
DNA: TGTGCCTGGAGTCGGGGGGGCCCTGAAAAACTGTTTTTT

V: TRBV11-2
J: TRBJ2-5
D: TRBD2
size: many
CDR3: CASSLGLAGPETQYF
DNA: TGTGCCAGCAGCCTGGGACTAGCGGGCCCAGAGACCCAGTACTTC

V: TRBV28
J: TRBJ1-2
D: TRBD1
size: many
CDR3: CASKGGGMTGLANYGYTF
DNA: TGTGCCAGCAAGGGTGGAGGGATGACAGGGCTAGCTAACTATGGCTACACCTTC

V: TRBV30
J: TRBJ1-4
D: -
size: few
CDR3: CAWTTLQADLGEKLFF
DNA: TGTGCCTGGACCACCCTCCAGGCCGACCTAGGGGAAAAACTGTTTTTT

V: TRBV20-1
J: TRBJ2-7
D: TRBD2
size: -
CDR3: CSARTSGRVYEQYF
DNA: TGCAGTGCGAGGACTAGCGGGAGGGTTTACGAGCAGTACTTC

V: TRBV29-1
J: TRBJ2-2
D: -
size: once
CDR3: CSVEDIATGELFF
DNA: TGCAGCGTTGAAGACATTGCCACCGGGGAGCTGTTTTTT

V: TRBV6-2/TRBV6-3
J: TRBJ2-7
D: -
size: many
CDR3: CASQLTADRGGEQYF
DNA: TGTGCCAGCCAACTGACGGCGGACAGAGGTGGCGAGCAGTACTTC